Reported below is one TCR beta chain. Germline V gives CDR1 SGHRS, CDR2 YFSETQ. J was trimmed by 8 bases and V by 0 bases; bases with no gene match: 7. This CDR3 comprises 14 residues. The data belong to a study of blood T cell repertoires in COVID-19. Study summary: Nucleic acid was either cDNA or gDNA, and it came from T cells, B-cell-depleted T cells, or PBMCs.

The assay was immunoSEQ multiplex PCR, and TCRdb's table has in-frame clones only and misses some. The profile covers 300,000 to 350,000 clones, with over 80% appearing a single time and nearly 6.5% taken by the ten largest. The clonotype comes from a woman aged 45-59 years with COVID-19, enrolled during active disease. The rearrangement links TRBV5-1 to TRBJ1-1; 7 bases fit TRBD1. What was sequenced was peripheral blood. CDR3 sequence reads: CASSLAFSDREAFF. CDR3 bases: TGCGCCAGCAGCTTGGCCTTCTCGGACAGGGAAGCTTTCTTT.